This T cell receptor beta chain appears in the sequencing data of a study of T cell repertoires in cytomegalovirus infection (dated by TCRdb to the late 2010s). Notes on the research overall: Peptide stimulations targeted recently identified HLA-C-restricted CMV epitopes, whose presentation resists viral immunomodulation, together with well-studied HLA-B-restricted epitopes. Donor HLA type was relevant to the analysis, as public TCR beta signatures indicated carriage of CMV infection together with the matching HLA type. General study outcomes and caveats: Carriers of CMV infection plus the relevant HLA type were discriminated by the cumulative frequency of public TCR beta family members in the study cohort and in an independent approximately 350-donor cohort. In the ex vivo response, HLA-C-restricted CMV-specific TCR beta clonotypes were dominant, and in two of eight donors the single most frequent clonotype came from this HLA-C-restricted group.

In the paper's terms, the treatment or condition label means: in vitro stimulation with specific CMV peptide epitopes to enrich CMV-specific T cells. The run used an Illumina HiSeq 1500. The public reads were quality trimmed at Q25 with fastp and then assembled into clones with MiXCR by TCRdb, keeping productive beta chains. Entries that share a CDR3 protein sequence are merged under the most common genes and DNA. The sample includes approximately 990,000 distinct CDR3 sequences, with less than 40% observed a single time. The ten top clones hold more than 12% of the sample. CDR1 MNHEY and CDR2 SVGEGT were looked up in the germline V gene. Trimmed from V: 0 bases; trimmed from J: 0 bases; junction bases lacking a gene match: 8. The CDR3 holds 19 amino acids from the cysteine to the phenylalanine. CDR3 DNA is the only sequence kept; it has 57 bases, read in frame from the first base. A few counts support this clonotype. Its antigen is unknown. There are no base qualities to consult, and no much larger clone falls within one base.

The sequencing here drew on cultured CD8+ T cells from PBMCs, taken from culture after CMV antigen stimulation. The clonotype was recovered from a human donor in good health (CMV status not recorded). Some clones in this sample may be carry-over from other donors' samples. The V gene is TRBV6-2 or TRBV6-3 and the J gene is TRBJ2-1; a stretch of 10 junction bases matches TRBD2. Here the CDR3 is given as CASSYSKMGLASSYNEQFF. The DNA reads TGTGCCAGCAGTTACTCCAAAATGGGACTAGCGAGCTCCTACAATGAGCAGTTCTTC.